The clone carrying this T cell receptor beta chain was seen a handful of times. The listed genes are named as in mouse. Sequencing ends 4 residues short of the CDR3 end; the germline J gene provides the rest. Other DNA sequences from this sample encode an identical CDR3 as well. These data are taken from a study of CD8+ T cells in alopecia areata. CD4, CD8alpha, NKG2D, NKG2ACE and other markers were used to sort pooled cutaneous lymph node cells. The germline gives CDR1 NSHNY, CDR2 SYGAGN. V was trimmed by 5 bases and J by 0 bases, leaving 6 bases between them. The CDR3 is made up of 13 amino acids. RNA was extracted and reverse transcribed into cDNA as the sequencing template. Clones were sequenced by immunoSEQ multiplex PCR, and TCRdb holds only the in-frame ones, with some missing. This sample comprises about 300,000 clones, none seen once only.

Sequenced input: CD4+ T cells sorted from a lymph node. The chain employs TRBV13-1 and TRBJ2-1; no definite D call. The origin of this receptor is a C3H/HeJ mouse with alopecia areata. This strain has MHC haplotype H2-k. The CDR3 bases that were read are TGTGCCAGCAGAACAGATAACTATGCT. Protein: CASRTDNYA. The whole CDR3 reads CASRTDNYAEQFF.